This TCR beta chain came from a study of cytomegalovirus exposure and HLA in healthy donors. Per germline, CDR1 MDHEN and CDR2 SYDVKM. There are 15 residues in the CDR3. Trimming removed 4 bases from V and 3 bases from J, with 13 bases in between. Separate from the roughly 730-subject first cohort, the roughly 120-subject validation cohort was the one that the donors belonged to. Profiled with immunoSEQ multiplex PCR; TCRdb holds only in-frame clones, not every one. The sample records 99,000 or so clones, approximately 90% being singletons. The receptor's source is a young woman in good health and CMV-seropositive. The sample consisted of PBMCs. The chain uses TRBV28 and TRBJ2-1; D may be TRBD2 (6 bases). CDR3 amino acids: CASSSPSAFYNEQFF. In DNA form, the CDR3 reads TGTGCCAGCAGTTCCCCTAGCGCCTTCTACAATGAGCAGTTCTTC.